These 26 T cell receptor beta chains were all obtained from the same sample, sequenced in a study of immune cell composition in non-small cell lung cancer. The normal lung sample lay at least 3 cm, and maximally far, from the tumour. The data were produced by immunoSEQ multiplex PCR, yet TCRdb's version contains in-frame clones alone and is incomplete. The sample has thousands of clones, about three quarters seen once. The data were also submitted as part of a second study, on CD4 T cells in lung cancer.

The sequenced sample consisted of non-adjacent lung tissue. These receptors came from a human donor with non-small cell lung cancer.

This clone was recorded a few times. This chain joins TRBV7-8 and TRBJ2-7, with D possibly TRBD1 on 7 matching bases. CDR3 length: 13 residues. The germline gives CDR1 SGHVS, CDR2 FQNEAQ. Trimming cost V 5 bases and J 7 bases, with 15 bases left between them. The DNA for the CDR3 is TGTGCCAGCAGCCGTCTACAGGGGAGGGAGCAGTACTTC. This gives the protein CASSRLQGREQYF.

The gene calls are TRBV6-9 and TRBJ1-5, with 8 bases lining up with TRBD1. V lost 5 bases to trimming and J lost 6 bases; unmatched junction nucleotides: 6. This CDR3 region has 14 residues. Germline V CDR1 and CDR2: MNHGY, SVAAGI. In nucleotides, the CDR3 is TGTGCCAGCAGTCCAGGGGGCTGGAGTCAGCCCCAGCATTTT. Protein sequence: CASSPGGWSQPQHF.

The CDR3 bases are TGTGCCAGCAGTTCTGGACAGGGCGGCAAGCCCCAGCATTTT. Translating gives CASSSGQGGKPQHF. J is TRBJ1-5 and V is TRBV6-5, with 8 bases fitting TRBD1. With V trimmed by 4 bases and J by 8 bases, 7 bases remained unmatched. Germline loops: CDR1 MNHEY, CDR2 SVGAGI. This CDR3 has 14 residues.

The V call is TRBV19, the J call TRBJ2-6; 9 positions agree with TRBD1. This CDR3 has 17 residues. V was clipped by 10 bases and J by 0 bases; unmatched bases: 10. Germline CDR1 reads LNHDA; CDR2 reads SQIVND (reference sequence). CDR3 in DNA: TGTGCCACCCACCCCCCGACAGGGGGCTCTGGGGCCAACGTCCTGACTTTC. Residues: CATHPPTGGSGANVLTF.

This chain uses TRBV29-1 with TRBJ1-1; 8 nucleotides line up with TRBD1. The V segment lost 3 bases and the J segment 6 bases; nucleotides outside the gene matches: 6. Germline loops: CDR1 SQVTM, CDR2 ANQGSEA. This CDR3 contains 13 residues. The DNA for the CDR3 is TGCAGCGTTGAGGCCACACAGGGGGCTGAAGCTTTCTTT. Encoded protein: CSVEATQGAEAFF.

As for this clone: An end of the junction does not agree with germline; a read error may underlie this. The rearrangement links TRBV7-9 to TRBJ2-1; D is possibly TRBD1 (6 bases). The CDR3 runs to 8 residues. Germline V gene sequence: CDR1 SEHNR, CDR2 FQNEAQ (reference sequence). In nucleotides, the CDR3 is TGTGCCAGCAGCCCAGGGGTCTTC. Translated: CASSPGVF.

This clone appeared once. CDR3 nucleotide sequence: TGTGCCAGTAGTTCGAGGGAGACCCAGTACTTC. Translation gives CASSSRETQYF. The rearrangement links TRBV19 to TRBJ2-5; D unresolved. This CDR3 spans 11 amino acids. Per germline, CDR1 LNHDA and CDR2 SQIVND (reference sequence). Trimming shortened V by 5 bases and J by 5 bases, and 6 bases separated the two germline ends.

The chain joins TRBV9 to TRBJ1-3; no definite D call. CDR3 length equals 15 residues. With 0 bases removed from V and 0 bases from J, the gap between germline ends came to 7 bases. Per the germline V gene, CDR1 is SGDLS and CDR2 is YYNGEE. DNA of the CDR3: TGTGCCAGCAGCGTAGATCCCCTCTCTGGAAACACCATATATTTT. Protein product: CASSVDPLSGNTIYF.

The chain is built from TRBV30 and TRBJ2-7; tentative D call: TRBD2 (6 bases). The CDR3 is 14 amino acids. Trimming left V 2 bases short and J 6 bases short, with 17 bases between. Germline V gene data show CDR1 as GTSNPN and CDR2 as SVGIG (reference sequence). The CDR3 sequence: CAWSTVGRALEQYF. The CDR3, as DNA: TGTGCCTGGAGTACGGTCGGGAGAGCTCTCGAGCAGTACTTC.

The chain links TRBV10-3 to TRBJ2-3; 9 bases line up with TRBD2. Germline V gives CDR1 ENHRY, CDR2 SYGVKD. The junction had 9 bases not matched to a gene; V was cut back by 10 bases and J by 7 bases. This CDR3 is built from 13 residues. In DNA, the CDR3 is TGTGCCACCTTAGCGGGAGAACTAAATACGCAGTATTTT. Its translation: CATLAGELNTQYF.

This clone has only a few counts. The chain uses TRBV7-2 and TRBJ1-2, with 9 bases that match TRBD1. This CDR3 region has 15 residues. CDR1 is SGHTA and CDR2 is FQGNSA in the germline V gene. Losses at the gene ends were 4 bases for V and 0 bases for J; bases not matched to a gene: 3. CDR3 sequence: CASSYRDRANYGYTF. Written as DNA, the CDR3 is TGTGCCAGCAGCTACCGGGACAGGGCTAACTATGGCTACACCTTC.

This chain joins TRBV2 and TRBJ2-1, with a possible D match to TRBD2 (5 bases). The CDR3 has 14 residues. Germline V gene lookup returns CDR1 SNHLY and CDR2 FYNNEI. V lost 5 bases, J lost 6 bases, and 14 bases lay in between. This CDR3 is CASSQLDWGNEQFF. The CDR3 DNA is TGTGCCAGCAGTCAACTGGACTGGGGCAATGAGCAGTTCTTC.

The rearrangement joins TRBV10-3 to TRBJ1-2, with D possibly TRBD1 on 5 matching bases. With 2 bases removed from V and 2 bases from J, the gap between germline ends came to 9 bases. From germline, CDR1 is ENHRY and CDR2 SYGVKD. This CDR3 comprises 14 residues. This chain's CDR3 is CAISEVGGNYGYTF. As DNA, the CDR3 is TGTGCCATCAGTGAGGTGGGGGGAAACTATGGCTACACCTTC.

This chain links TRBV30 with TRBJ2-2, with D tentatively TRBD1 (5 bases). The V end lost 4 bases, the J end lost 3 bases, and 18 bases lay between the germline ends. Germline V lookup: CDR1 GTSNPN, CDR2 SVGIG (reference sequence). This CDR3 comprises 16 residues. The CDR3 nucleotides are TGTGCCTGGACCCCAGGGTGGGATTGGGACACCGGGGAGCTGTTTTTT. The encoded protein is CAWTPGWDWDTGELFF.

This clone has more than one count but fewer than ten. This chain uses TRBV10-2 with TRBJ2-7, with 13 bases that match TRBD2. CDR1 WSHSY and CDR2 SAAADI come from the germline V gene. With V trimmed by 9 bases and J by 4 bases, 3 bases remained unmatched. The CDR3 has 13 amino acids. In DNA, the CDR3 is TGCGCCAGTCGGACTAGCGGGAGTTACGAGCAGTACTTC. Encoded protein: CASRTSGSYEQYF.

V is TRBV6-5 and J is TRBJ2-2; D is perhaps TRBD1 (6 bases). The CDR3 is 16 amino acids. CDR1 is MNHEY, CDR2 SVGAGI, per germline. With 4 bases removed from V and 6 bases from J, the gap between germline ends came to 18 bases. CDR3 residues: CASSFRTEGLAGELFF. CDR3 nucleotide sequence: TGTGCCAGCAGTTTCCGGACAGAGGGGTTAGCCGGGGAGCTGTTTTTT.

CDR3 DNA: TGTGCCAGCAGCCTTGAGGGCTGGACTAACAATGAGCAGTTCTTC. It yields the protein CASSLEGWTNNEQFF. The chain has TRBV2 and TRBJ2-1; TRBD2 is a possible D gene (6 bases). The CDR3 is 15 amino acids. The V gene lost 6 bases and the J gene lost 5 bases, with 17 bases spanning the gap. CDR1 SNHLY and CDR2 FYNNEI come from the germline V gene.

The rearrangement joins TRBV25-1 to TRBJ2-5; 10 positions agree with TRBD2. Trimming at V came to 1 base and at J to 5 bases, leaving 4 bases not matched to a gene. The V gene's germline CDR1 is MGHDK and CDR2 SYGVNS. The CDR3 length is 15 residues. CDR3 sequence reads: CASSEWLAGDETQYF. The CDR3 nucleotides read TGTGCCAGCAGTGAATGGCTAGCGGGGGATGAGACCCAGTACTTC.

In the case of this clone: One junction end does not reproduce the germline sequence, and a read error may be involved. The V and J genes are TRBV15 and TRBJ2-7, with D maybe TRBD2 (5 bases). Germline assignment: CDR1 LNHNV and CDR2 YYDKDF (reference sequence). This CDR3 region has 14 residues. This chain's CDR3 is CATRREAVEGEQYF. In nucleotides, the CDR3 is TGTGCCACCAGAAGAGAAGCGGTTGAAGGCGAGCAGTACTTC.

The genes are TRBV6-1 and TRBJ1-2; 7 nucleotides line up with TRBD1. The CDR3 runs to 13 residues. CDR1 and CDR2 from the germline V gene are MNHNS and SASEGT. V lost 6 bases and J lost 4; bases outside the gene matches: 5. The CDR3 bases are TGTGCCAGCAGCCGGGACAGTGTCTATGGCTACACCTTC. Translating it yields CASSRDSVYGYTF.

Judged by abundance, this clone is large. This specimen includes other DNA sequences encoding the same CDR3. The rearrangement uses TRBV15 and TRBJ2-3; TRBD2 matches at 7 bases. J lost 0 bases, V lost 5 bases, and 5 bases had no gene match. Germline loops: CDR1 LNHNV, CDR2 YYDKDF (reference sequence). The length of the CDR3 is 15 residues. The CDR3, as DNA: TGTGCCACCAGCGCCAGCGGGACTAGCACAGATACGCAGTATTTT. Translation: CATSASGTSTDTQYF.

This chain links TRBV19 with TRBJ1-2; TRBD1 might be the D (6 bases). The CDR3 loop spans 15 amino acids. V gave up 7 bases and J gave up 5 bases, with 20 bases separating them. Germline CDR1 is LNHDA and CDR2 is SQIVND (reference sequence). The CDR3 region is CASNHPQGGVYGYTF. The DNA for the CDR3 is TGTGCCAGTAATCACCCACAGGGTGGGGTGTATGGCTACACCTTC.

V usage is TRBV7-8 and J usage is TRBJ2-7, with 7 nucleotides matching TRBD1. Unmatched junction bases numbered 11, after V lost 3 bases and J lost 6 bases. The CDR3 loop spans 15 amino acids. Germline values: CDR1 SGHVS, CDR2 FQNEAQ. The CDR3 DNA reads TGTGCCAGCAGCTTCGGACAGGAACGGTCGGGCGAGCAGTACGTC. Translated: CASSFGQERSGEQYV.

The chain links TRBV7-2 to TRBJ1-2; tentatively, D is TRBD1 (5 bases). Germline loops: CDR1 SGHTA, CDR2 FQGNSA. This CDR3 contains 15 residues. The germline V and J ends were trimmed by 3 bases and 6 bases, with 17 bases remaining between them. The CDR3 coding sequence is TGTGCCAGCAGCTTCTTAGACAGTATCGGCGATGGCTACACCTTC. Encoded protein: CASSFLDSIGDGYTF.

This clone has just a few counts. The rearrangement links TRBV10-3 to TRBJ1-5; 9 nucleotides agree with TRBD1. The CDR3 loop spans 13 amino acids. The ends lost 8 bases at V and 5 bases at J; junction bases unmatched: 4. Germline V CDR1 and CDR2: ENHRY, SYGVKD. The CDR3 reads CAIQQGAHQPQHF. CDR3 coding DNA: TGTGCCATCCAACAGGGGGCACATCAGCCCCAGCATTTT.

The V call is TRBV5-6, the J call TRBJ1-5; 7 nucleotides match TRBD1. After removal of 6 bases from V and 6 bases from J, the junction contained 18 bases not matched to a gene. The germline V gene encodes CDR1 SGHDT and CDR2 YYEEEE. The CDR3 has 17 amino acids. CDR3 in amino acids: CASTKLQGGKGAQPQHF. In DNA, the CDR3 is TGTGCCAGCACCAAACTCCAGGGGGGAAAGGGAGCTCAGCCCCAGCATTTT.